The 20 T cell receptor beta chains reported below all come from one sample, sequenced in a study of identical twins. Using its own MiXCR run on the 5' RACE reads, TCRdb lists one record per CDR3 protein. The sample has 550,000 to 700,000 distinct CDR3 sequences, roughly 9.9% seen once; the top ten hold around 3.1%. The same sample was also used in a study of yellow fever vaccine responses in identical twins.

Sequencing was carried out using PBMCs. The receptors come from a young woman in good health.

The chain uses TRBV12-3 or TRBV12-4 and TRBJ2-1, with 9 bases lining up with TRBD1. CDR3 length equals 12 residues. Trimming removed 6 bases from V and 8 bases from J; junction bases left unmatched: 2. This CDR3 reads CASSWDRDEQFF. The CDR3 DNA sequence: TGTGCCAGCAGCTGGGACAGGGATGAGCAGTTCTTC.

This clonotype was counted only a few times. This rearrangement joins TRBV9 to TRBJ2-1; 9 bases agree with TRBD2. Germline CDR1 is SGDLS and CDR2 is YYNGEE. J was trimmed by 4 bases and V by 0 bases; bases with no gene match: 5. The CDR3 totals 16 residues. The CDR3 spells CASSVVAGGDYNEQFF. CDR3 DNA: TGTGCCAGCAGCGTAGTGGCGGGGGGGGATTACAATGAGCAGTTCTTC.

This clonotype showed up many times. The V call is TRBV5-1, the J call TRBJ2-1; D ambiguous. This CDR3 contains 14 residues. Germline CDR1 and CDR2: SGHRS and YFSETQ. With 0 bases removed from V and 4 bases from J, the gap between germline ends came to 8 bases. The CDR3 DNA follows: TGCGCCAGCAGCTTGGTGGGCCAATACAATGAGCAGTTCTTC. Amino acids: CASSLVGQYNEQFF.

This sequence joins TRBV7-2 and TRBJ2-7, with a weak D call TRBD2 (6 bases). The CDR3 contains 15 residues. Trimming removed 5 bases from V and 0 bases from J, with 14 bases in between. Looked up from germline, CDR1 is SGHTA and CDR2 is FQGNSA. CDR3 bases: TGTGCCAGCAGCCTCTTCGGGGGTCCCTCCTACGAGCAGTACTTC. Translated, it gives CASSLFGGPSYEQYF.

The chain employs TRBV6-5 and TRBJ2-2; possibly TRBD2 for D (5 bases). Germline V gene data show CDR1 as MNHEY and CDR2 as SVGAGI. This CDR3 has 18 amino acids. V lost 0 bases and J 4 bases, leaving 18 bases between the germline ends. The CDR3 loop reads CASSYSIKKGVGTGELFF. In DNA form, the CDR3 reads TGTGCCAGCAGTTACTCGATCAAGAAGGGAGTTGGCACCGGGGAGCTGTTTTTT.

This clonotype was seen ten or more times. V gene TRBV20-1 combines with J gene TRBJ1-4; D remains ambiguous. The CDR3 spans 16 residues. V gave up 1 base and J gave up 0 bases, with 12 bases separating them. Germline V gene sequence: CDR1 DFQATT, CDR2 SNEGSKA (reference sequence). The chain's CDR3 is CSARGGSSATNEKLFF. The CDR3 nucleotides read TGCAGTGCTAGAGGTGGTAGCAGCGCAACTAATGAAAAACTGTTTTTT.

This clonotype appeared a few times. The V gene is TRBV30, the J gene TRBJ2-1, with TRBD2 matching 8 bases. The CDR3 covers 13 residues. J was trimmed by 2 bases and V by 8 bases; bases with no gene match: 5. From germline, CDR1 is GTSNPN and CDR2 SVGIG (reference sequence). The CDR3 DNA reads as TGTGCCACGGGGGGGAGGCCCTACAATGAGCAGTTCTTC. Its translation: CATGGRPYNEQFF.

This clonotype turned up a few times. The CDR3 spells CASIKDRGYGYTF. The DNA of the CDR3 is TGTGCCAGCATTAAGGACAGGGGCTATGGCTACACCTTC. The gene calls are TRBV2 and TRBJ1-2, with 9 bases lining up with TRBD1. Germline V gene data show CDR1 as SNHLY and CDR2 as FYNNEI. The V gene end was trimmed by 7 bases and the J gene end by 4 bases; junction bases not matched to a gene: 4. CDR3 length: 13 residues.

Comment on this clonotype: At one end the junction does not follow the germline gene, possibly because of a read error. V is TRBV5-1 and J is TRBJ2-7; 9 nucleotides agree with TRBD1. CDR1 is SGHRS and CDR2 is YFSETQ in the germline V gene. This CDR3 has 15 amino acids. The CDR3 DNA reads as TGCGCCACCAGCCAAAAGGGACAGGGCTCCTACGAGCAGTACTTC. This gives the protein CATSQKGQGSYEQYF.

This clonotype was counted many times. The V and J genes are TRBV3-1 and TRBJ2-7; D is unresolved. The CDR3 sequence is 16 residues long. Deletions cut 2 bases from V and 6 bases from J, with 20 bases between. Germline loops: CDR1 LGHDT, CDR2 YNNKEL (reference sequence). As DNA, the CDR3 is TGTGCCAGCAGCCAAAACCCCCCGGGTAGGTCCGTCGAGCAGTACTTC. It encodes CASSQNPPGRSVEQYF.

The chain joins TRBV6-1 to TRBJ1-5; 9 bases are shared with TRBD1. CDR1 is MNHNS and CDR2 is SASEGT in the germline V gene. Losses at the gene ends were 6 bases for V and 2 bases for J; bases not matched to a gene: 5. The CDR3 loop spans 15 amino acids. CDR3 region: CASRGQGGRNQPQHF. The CDR3 DNA follows: TGTGCCAGCAGGGGACAGGGTGGGCGCAATCAGCCCCAGCATTTT.

This clonotype was detected many times. The chain is built from TRBV4-3 and TRBJ2-3; the D gene is possibly TRBD2 (6 bases). V was trimmed by 0 bases and J by 2 bases, leaving 9 bases between them. The CDR3 sequence is 15 residues long. Germline V lookup: CDR1 LGHNA, CDR2 YSLEER. The CDR3 loop is CASSQDGGNTDTQYF. The CDR3 DNA reads TGCGCCAGCAGCCAAGACGGGGGAAACACAGATACGCAGTATTTT.

This clonotype was recorded at least ten times. The chain joins TRBV7-9 to TRBJ2-7; no clear D. This CDR3 comprises 14 residues. Germline loops: CDR1 SEHNR, CDR2 FQNEAQ (reference sequence). The germline V and J ends were trimmed by 3 bases and 4 bases, with 13 bases remaining between them. CDR3 bases: TGTGCCAGCAGCTTTTCCCCCCTGGGTTACGAGCAGTACTTC. This sequence encodes CASSFSPLGYEQYF.

The CDR3 sequence: CASSFRQISYNSPLHF. For the CDR3, the DNA is TGTGCCAGCAGTTTTCGTCAGATCTCCTATAATTCACCCCTCCACTTT. This sequence joins TRBV2 and TRBJ1-6; D uncertain. The germline V gene encodes CDR1 SNHLY and CDR2 FYNNEI. V dropped 5 bases and J dropped 0 bases, with 11 bases sitting between them. The CDR3 has 16 amino acids. Complete variable domain (other parts from reference TRBV2 and TRBJ1-6): EPEVTQTPSHQVTQMGQEVILRCVPISNHLYFYWYRQILGQKVEFLVSFYNNEISEKSEIFDDQFSVERPDGSNFTLKIRSTKLEDSAMYFCASSFRQISYNSPLHFGNGTRLTVT.

V is TRBV14 and J is TRBJ2-3, with D perhaps matching TRBD1 or TRBD2 (6 bases each). The CDR3 is made up of 16 amino acids. V lost 0 bases, J lost 0 bases, and 10 bases lay in between. Germline assignment: CDR1 SGHDN and CDR2 FVKESK. CDR3 DNA sequence: TGTGCCAGCAGCCAAGAAACGGGGGCGAGCACAGATACGCAGTATTTT. Translated, it gives CASSQETGASTDTQYF.

The sample holds a few counts of this clonotype. The chain links TRBV30 to TRBJ1-1; no clear D gene. This CDR3 spans 14 amino acids. V was trimmed by 0 bases and J by 0 bases, leaving 8 bases between them. Germline V CDR1 and CDR2: GTSNPN, SVGIG (reference sequence). As DNA, the CDR3 is TGTGCCTGGAGTGTAGGCGGGATGAACACTGAAGCTTTCTTT. Encoded protein: CAWSVGGMNTEAFF.

This clonotype occurred a few times. The V gene is TRBV25-1, the J gene TRBJ2-7, with 7 bases that match TRBD1. CDR3 length: 14 residues. The V gene's germline CDR1 is MGHDK and CDR2 SYGVNS. The ends lost 5 bases at V and 6 bases at J; junction bases unmatched: 10. CDR3 sequence (DNA): TGTGCCAGCAGTATATCCGGGACAGTCGGCGAGCAGTACTTC. Amino acid sequence: CASSISGTVGEQYF.

The chain carries TRBV7-9 and TRBJ2-5; D is perhaps TRBD2 (5 bases). CDR3 length: 14 residues. Germline V CDR1 and CDR2: SEHNR, FQNEAQ (reference sequence). The V end was cut by 5 bases, the J end by 4 bases, with 14 bases between. CDR3 amino acids: CASSPGPSGETQYF. The CDR3 nucleotides read TGTGCCAGCAGCCCAGGTCCGAGCGGAGAGACCCAGTACTTC.

This clonotype appeared many times. For the CDR3, the DNA is TGTGCCAGCAGCCCCGGGGGCTTGAACACTGAAGCTTTCTTT. It yields the protein CASSPGGLNTEAFF. The V call is TRBV7-8, the J call TRBJ1-1; TRBD1 is a possible D gene (6 bases). CDR1 is SGHVS and CDR2 is FQNEAQ in the germline V gene. The CDR3 consists of 14 residues. V lost 5 bases and J 0 bases, leaving 10 bases between the germline ends.

The rearrangement links TRBV23-1 to TRBJ2-7; 7 nucleotides align to TRBD1. TRBV23-1 qualifies as an ORF whose function is uncertain. V was clipped by 6 bases and J by 0 bases; unmatched bases: 11. The CDR3 has 16 residues. The CDR3 loop is CASRPSGTVNSYEQYF. The CDR3 region has the DNA TGCGCCAGCAGGCCTTCCGGGACAGTCAACTCCTACGAGCAGTACTTC.